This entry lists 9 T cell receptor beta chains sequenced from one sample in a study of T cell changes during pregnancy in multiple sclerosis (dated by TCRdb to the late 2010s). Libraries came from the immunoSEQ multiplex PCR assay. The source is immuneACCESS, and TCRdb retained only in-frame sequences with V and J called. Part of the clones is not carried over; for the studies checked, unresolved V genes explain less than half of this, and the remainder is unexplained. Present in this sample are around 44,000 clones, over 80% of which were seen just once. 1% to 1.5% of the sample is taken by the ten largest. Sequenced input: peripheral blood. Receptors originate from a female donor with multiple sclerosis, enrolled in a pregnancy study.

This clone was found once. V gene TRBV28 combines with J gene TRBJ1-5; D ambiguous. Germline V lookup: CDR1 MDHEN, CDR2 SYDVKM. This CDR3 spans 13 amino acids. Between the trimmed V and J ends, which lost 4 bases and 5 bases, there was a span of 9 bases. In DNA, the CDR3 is TGTGCCAGCAGTTGGGCAGAGGATCAGCCCCAGCATTTT. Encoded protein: CASSWAEDQPQHF.

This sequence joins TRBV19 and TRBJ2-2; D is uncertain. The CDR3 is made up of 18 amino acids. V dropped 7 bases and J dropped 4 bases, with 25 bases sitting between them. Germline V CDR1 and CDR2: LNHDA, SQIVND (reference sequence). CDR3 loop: CASTTLAGLGLGTGELFF. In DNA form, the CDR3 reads TGTGCCAGTACCACGTTGGCCGGGTTAGGATTGGGCACCGGGGAGCTGTTTTTT.

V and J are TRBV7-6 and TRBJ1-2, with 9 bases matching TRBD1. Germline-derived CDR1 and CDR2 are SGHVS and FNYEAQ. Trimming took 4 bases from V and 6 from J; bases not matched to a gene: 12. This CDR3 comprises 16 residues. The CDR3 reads CASSSRTGAISDGYTF. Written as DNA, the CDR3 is TGTGCCAGCAGCTCCCGGACAGGGGCCATTTCTGATGGCTACACCTTC.

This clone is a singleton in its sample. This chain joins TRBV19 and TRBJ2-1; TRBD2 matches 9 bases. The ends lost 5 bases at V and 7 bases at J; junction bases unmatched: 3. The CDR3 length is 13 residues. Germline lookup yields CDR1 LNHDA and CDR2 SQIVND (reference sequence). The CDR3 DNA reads TGTGCCAGTAGTGCGAGCGGGAGGAATGAGCAGTTCTTC. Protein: CASSASGRNEQFF.

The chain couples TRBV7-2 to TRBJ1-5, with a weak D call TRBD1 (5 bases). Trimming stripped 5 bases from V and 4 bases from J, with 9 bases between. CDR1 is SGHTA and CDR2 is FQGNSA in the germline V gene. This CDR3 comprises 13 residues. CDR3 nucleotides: TGTGCCAGCAGCCCCGACAGTAATCAGCCCCAGCATTTT. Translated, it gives CASSPDSNQPQHF. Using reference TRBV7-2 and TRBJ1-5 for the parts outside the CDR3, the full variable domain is GAGVSQSPSNKVTEKGKDVELRCDPISGHTALYWYRQSLGQGLEFLIYFQGNSAPDKSGLPSDRFSAERTGGSVSTLTIQRTQQEDSAVYLCASSPDSNQPQHFGDGTRLSIL.

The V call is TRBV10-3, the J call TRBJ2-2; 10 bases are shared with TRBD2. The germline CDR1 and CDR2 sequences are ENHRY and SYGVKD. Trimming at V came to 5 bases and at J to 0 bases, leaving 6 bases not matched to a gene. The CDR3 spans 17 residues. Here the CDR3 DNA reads TGTGCCATCAGTCGGCTAGCGGGGGCCGCGAACACCGGGGAGCTGTTTTTT. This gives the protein CAISRLAGAANTGELFF.

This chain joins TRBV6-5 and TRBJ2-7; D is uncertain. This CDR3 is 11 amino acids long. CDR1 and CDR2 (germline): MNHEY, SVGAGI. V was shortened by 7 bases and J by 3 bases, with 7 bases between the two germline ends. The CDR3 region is CASTLHYEQYF. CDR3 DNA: TGTGCCAGCACTCTACACTACGAGCAGTACTTC.

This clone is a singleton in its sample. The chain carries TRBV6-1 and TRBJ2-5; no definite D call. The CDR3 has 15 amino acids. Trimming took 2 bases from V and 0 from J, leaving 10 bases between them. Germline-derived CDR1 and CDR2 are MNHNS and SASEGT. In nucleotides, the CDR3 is TGTGCCAGCAGTGAATATGGTAGAGACCAAGAGACCCAGTACTTC. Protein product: CASSEYGRDQETQYF.

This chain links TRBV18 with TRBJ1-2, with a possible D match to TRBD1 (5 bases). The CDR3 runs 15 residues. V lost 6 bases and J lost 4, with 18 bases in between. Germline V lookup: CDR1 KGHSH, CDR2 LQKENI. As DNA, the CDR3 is TGTGCCAGCTCGGGGGACTTAGGTGCTGGCTATGGCTACACCTTC. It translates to CASSGDLGAGYGYTF.